The following is a T cell receptor beta chain sequence with its context. Its cognate antigen is unknown. This sample was included in a study of T cell responses to AZD1222 COVID-19 vaccine. Study-wide results and limits: Sampling that yielded the repertoires occurred only after the peak T cell response.

The germline V gene has CDR1 SGHDN and CDR2 FVKESK. This CDR3 is 13 amino acids long. Trimming took 1 base from V and 7 from J, leaving 8 bases between them. Second-dose schedules of about 4 or about 12 weeks were combined. Using immunoSEQ multiplex PCR, the repertoire was profiled, and TCRdb retains in-frame clones only, with some absent. The sample includes about 160,000 clones, approximately 92% of them seen just once. The sample consisted of peripheral blood, taken 28 days after the second AZD1222 dose. This clonotype was sampled from an adult who received the AZD1222 COVID-19 vaccine. This rearrangement joins TRBV14 to TRBJ2-1; D unclear. As DNA, the CDR3 is TGTGCCAGCAGCCAAGTGAGAGGTAATGAGCAGTTCTTC. Its protein is CASSQVRGNEQFF.